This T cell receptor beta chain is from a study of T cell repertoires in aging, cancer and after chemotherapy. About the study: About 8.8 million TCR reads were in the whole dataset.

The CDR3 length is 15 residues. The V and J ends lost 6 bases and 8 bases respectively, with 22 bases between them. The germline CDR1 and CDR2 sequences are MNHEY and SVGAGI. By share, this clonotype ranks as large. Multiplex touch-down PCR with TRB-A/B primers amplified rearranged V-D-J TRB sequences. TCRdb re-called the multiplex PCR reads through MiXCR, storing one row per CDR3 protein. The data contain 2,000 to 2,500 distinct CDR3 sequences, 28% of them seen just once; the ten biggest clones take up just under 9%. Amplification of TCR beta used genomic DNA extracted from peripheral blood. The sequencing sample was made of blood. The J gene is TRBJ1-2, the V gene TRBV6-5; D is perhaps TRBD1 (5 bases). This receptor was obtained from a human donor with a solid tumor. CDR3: CASSTDPWGEGGYTF. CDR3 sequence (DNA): TGTGCCAGCAGCACCGACCCATGGGGGGAAGGGGGCTACACCTTC.